The clone carrying this T cell receptor beta chain was recorded a few times. The antigen is not known. The entry originates in a study of cytomegalovirus exposure and HLA in healthy donors. The primer mix had 60 Vbeta and 13 Jbeta primers. Profiled with immunoSEQ multiplex PCR; TCRdb holds only in-frame clones, not every one. This table has 150,000 to 200,000 clones, 76% appearing once. Samples came from healthy bone marrow donors. Broader study findings: Compared with the roughly 730-donor mean, an Asian-associated ancestry cluster reportedly had fewer N-insertions, according to a later analysis. According to an earlier analysis, most TCR beta V segments yielded productive rearrangements about 87% or about 30% of the time. Analysis performed later found more than 15,000 TCR beta sequences associated with HLA alleles at 0.05 false discovery rate.

This sequence was found in a male donor in good health and CMV-seronegative. The specimen sequenced was PBMCs.

The CDR3 DNA sequence: TGTGCCAGCTCACCCGGGACTAGCGGAGTCTACAATGAGCAGTTCTTC. Translation: CASSPGTSGVYNEQFF. The genes are TRBV18 and TRBJ2-1, with 11 bases fitting TRBD2. In germline, CDR1 is KGHSH, CDR2 LQKENI. The ends lost 3 bases at V and 3 bases at J; junction bases unmatched: 4. The CDR3 runs to 16 residues.